The 28 T cell receptor beta chains listed next were all sequenced from one sample in a study of control samples from healthy donors and cancer patients. Clones were read by immunoSEQ multiplex PCR, and TCRdb kept only the in-frame ones, dropping some. This table has 150,000 or so clones, over 85% appearing once. Sequencing used blood. Every receptor here comes from a man aged 18 to 29 in good health.

This chain connects TRBV2 to TRBJ1-1; D is undetermined. V lost 4 bases and J 0 bases, leaving 12 bases between the germline ends. The CDR3 has 15 residues. From germline, CDR1 is SNHLY and CDR2 FYNNEI. The CDR3 DNA follows: TGTGCCAGCAGTGCGACCGACCGAATGAACACTGAAGCTTTCTTT. This encodes CASSATDRMNTEAFF. Supplemented by reference TRBV2 and TRBJ1-1, the full variable domain reads EPEVTQTPSHQVTQMGQEVILRCVPISNHLYFYWYRQILGQKVEFLVSFYNNEISEKSEIFDDQFSVERPDGSNFTLKIRSTKLEDSAMYFCASSATDRMNTEAFFGQGTRLTVV.

J is TRBJ2-1 and V is TRBV30, with D tentatively TRBD2 (6 bases). The CDR3 totals 15 residues. The germline V gene has CDR1 GTSNPN and CDR2 SVGIG (reference sequence). The V gene lost 1 base and the J gene lost 0 bases, with 10 bases spanning the gap. CDR3 residues: CAWSEIGSSYNEQFF. DNA for the CDR3: TGTGCCTGGAGTGAAATCGGGAGCTCCTACAATGAGCAGTTCTTC.

The rearrangement uses TRBV15 and TRBJ2-7; weak D call: TRBD2 (6 bases). CDR1 is LNHNV and CDR2 is YYDKDF in the germline V gene (reference sequence). Trimming shortened V by 5 bases and J by 6 bases, and 17 bases separated the two germline ends. This CDR3 is built from 14 residues. CDR3 nucleotide sequence: TGTGCCACCAGCGGGGGAGGAGGGCTCGTCGAGCAGTACTTC. Amino acid sequence: CATSGGGGLVEQYF.

DNA of the CDR3: TGTGCCAGCAGCGCGGGACTGGCGAACACCGGGGAGCTGTTTTTT. This encodes CASSAGLANTGELFF. The genes are TRBV11-3 and TRBJ2-2; tentatively, D is TRBD2 (6 bases). Germline CDR1 reads SGHNT; CDR2 reads YENEEA. The V and J ends lost 5 bases and 0 bases respectively, with 10 bases between them. The CDR3 extends over 15 amino acids. The entire variable domain, with the rest obtained from reference TRBV11-3 and TRBJ2-2, is as follows: EAGVVQSPRYKIIEKKQPVAFWCNPISGHNTLYWYLQNLGQGPELLIRYENEEAVDDSQLPKDRFSAERLKGVDSTLKIQPAELGDSAVYLCASSAGLANTGELFFGEGSRLTVL.

On this clone itself: Mismatch with germline at one junction end may stem from a read error. The chain joins TRBV7-7 to TRBJ2-5; no clear D gene. This CDR3 comprises 12 residues. Per germline, CDR1 SSHAT and CDR2 FNYEAQ (reference sequence). For the CDR3, the DNA is TGTGCTAGCAGCTCTCCCGGTGGGACCCAGTACTTC. Protein product: CASSSPGGTQYF.

V is TRBV20-1 and J is TRBJ2-7, with 11 bases aligning to TRBD2. This CDR3 has 14 residues. The germline CDR1 and CDR2 sequences are DFQATT and SNEGSKA (reference sequence). The trim removed 3 bases at V and 7 bases at J, leaving 8 bases unmatched. CDR3 DNA: TGCAGTGCTAGTCGCTTAGGACTAGCGGGTGAGCAGTACTTC. Translation: CSASRLGLAGEQYF.

This clone was detected once. The chain joins TRBV5-1 to TRBJ2-5, with D possibly being TRBD1 (6 bases). The CDR3 is made up of 15 amino acids. The germline V and J ends were trimmed by 4 bases and 0 bases, with 13 bases remaining between them. The germline gives CDR1 SGHRS, CDR2 YFSETQ. CDR3 loop: CASSPTQGNQETQYF. The CDR3 region has the DNA TGCGCCAGCAGCCCGACCCAGGGGAACCAAGAGACCCAGTACTTC.

The chain is built from TRBV5-4 and TRBJ1-6; 8 bases line up with TRBD1. This CDR3 contains 16 residues. Germline lookup yields CDR1 SGHNT and CDR2 YYREEE (reference sequence). V trimming: 1 base; J trimming: 6 bases; junction bases outside the gene matches: 6. The DNA for the CDR3 is TGTGCCAGCAGCTTGTACCCGGGACAGGTTAATTCACCCCTCCACTTT. It specifies CASSLYPGQVNSPLHF. Drawing the rest from reference TRBV5-4 and TRBJ1-6, the complete variable domain is ETGVTQSPTHLIKTRGQQVTLRCSSQSGHNTVSWYQQALGQGPQFIFQYYREEENGRGNFPPRFSGLQFPNYSSELNVNALELDDSALYLCASSLYPGQVNSPLHFGNGTRLTVT.

This chain connects TRBV28 to TRBJ2-3; D remains ambiguous. The length of the CDR3 is 12 residues. V lost 6 bases, J lost 4 bases, and 8 bases lay in between. Germline V gene lookup returns CDR1 MDHEN and CDR2 SYDVKM. CDR3 sequence (DNA): TGTGCCAGCAGCCTTGAGGCAGATACGCAGTATTTT. Encoded protein: CASSLEADTQYF. Supplemented by reference TRBV28 and TRBJ2-3, the full variable domain reads DVKVTQSSRYLVKRTGEKVFLECVQDMDHENMFWYRQDPGLGLRLIYFSYDVKMKEKGDIPEGYSVSREKKERFSLILESASTNQTSMYLCASSLEADTQYFGPGTRLTVL.

The gene calls are TRBV3-1 (or the pseudogene TRBV3-2) and TRBJ1-2; D possibly corresponds to TRBD1 (5 bases). This CDR3 has 13 residues. V shed 3 bases and J shed 8 bases, with 13 bases lying between them. The germline CDR1 and CDR2 sequences are LGHDT and YNNKEL (reference sequence). CDR3 region: CASSQFRGWGYTF. In DNA form, the CDR3 reads TGTGCCAGCAGCCAGTTTAGGGGCTGGGGCTACACCTTC.

For this clone: The limits of the CDR3 on the DNA are not certain, so only TCRdb's listed CDR3 is given. This chain connects TRBV21-1 to TRBJ1-5; TRBD1, as called in the table, went unchecked against the DNA. TRBV21-1 is flagged as a pseudogene. The CDR3 is 17 amino acids long, termini counted. CDR3 protein: CASSKVGQGIAYQPQHF.

The V and J genes are TRBV7-2 and TRBJ1-2; D may be TRBD1 (5 bases). Germline CDR1 SGHTA, CDR2 FQGNSA. This CDR3 is built from 14 residues. The V gene lost 1 base and the J gene lost 8 bases, with 14 bases spanning the gap. The CDR3, as DNA: TGTGCCAGCAGCTTAGGTGAGGGGACGGGCGGCTACACCTTC. Protein: CASSLGEGTGGYTF.

The V call is TRBV7-8, the J call TRBJ1-5; possible D gene TRBD1, 5 bases. Trimming stripped 4 bases from V and 0 bases from J, with 10 bases between. There are 15 residues in the CDR3. The germline gives CDR1 SGHVS, CDR2 FQNEAQ. This CDR3 is CASSYRGNSNQPQHF. CDR3 coding DNA: TGTGCCAGCAGCTATCGGGGGAATAGCAATCAGCCCCAGCATTTT.

In DNA, the CDR3 is TGTGCCGGCCGAGACCCGTACAGGGGCGGCACTGAAGCTTTCTTT. It translates to CAGRDPYRGGTEAFF. The V gene is TRBV6-5, the J gene TRBJ1-1; TRBD1 matches at 7 bases. The CDR3 loop spans 15 amino acids. Germline V gene data show CDR1 as MNHEY and CDR2 as SVGAGI. J lost 4 bases, V lost 11 bases, and 16 bases had no gene match.

The rearrangement joins TRBV4-1 to TRBJ2-1, with TRBD2 matching 7 bases. Per germline, CDR1 MGHRA and CDR2 YSYEKL. V was pared by 4 bases and J by 5 bases, with 5 bases of the junction left unmatched. The CDR3 has 14 amino acids. The CDR3 is CASSRDGTNNEQFF. The CDR3, as DNA: TGCGCCAGCAGCCGAGACGGGACTAACAATGAGCAGTTCTTC.

The J gene is TRBJ1-4, the V gene TRBV2; D ambiguous. CDR1 SNHLY and CDR2 FYNNEI come from the germline V gene. This CDR3 spans 16 amino acids. V was trimmed by 6 bases and J by 0 bases, leaving 14 bases between them. The CDR3 region is CASRLPGTATNEKLFF. DNA of the CDR3: TGTGCCAGCAGGCTCCCGGGCACAGCAACTAATGAAAAACTGTTTTTT.

The chain joins TRBV11-2 to TRBJ2-3; the D call may be TRBD1 or TRBD2 (5 bases each). In germline, CDR1 is SGHAT, CDR2 FQNNGV. Between the trimmed V and J ends, which lost 0 bases and 8 bases, there was a span of 9 bases. CDR3 length: 13 residues. The CDR3 spells CASSLEGDGTQYF. DNA for the CDR3: TGTGCCAGCAGCTTAGAGGGGGATGGTACGCAGTATTTT.

The chain employs TRBV5-1 and TRBJ2-7; D is perhaps TRBD2 (6 bases). Trimming removed 5 bases from V and 2 bases from J, with 17 bases in between. Germline lookup yields CDR1 SGHRS and CDR2 YFSETQ. The CDR3 totals 15 residues. The CDR3 nucleotides are TGCGCCAGCAGACCCCACTCTGGCGGGACCTACGAGCAGTACTTC. This codes for CASRPHSGGTYEQYF. The whole variable domain, filled in from reference TRBV5-1 and TRBJ2-7, reads KAGVTQTPRYLIKTRGQQVTLSCSPISGHRSVSWYQQTPGQGLQFLFEYFSETQRNKGNFPGRFSGRQFSNSRSEMNVSTLELGDSALYLCASRPHSGGTYEQYFGPGTRLTVT.

The V gene is TRBV5-1, the J gene TRBJ2-1; D gene uncertain. V shed 0 bases and J shed 6 bases, with 13 bases lying between them. Germline V gives CDR1 SGHRS, CDR2 YFSETQ. This CDR3 has 15 amino acids. The CDR3 loop reads CASSLALTTINEQFF. The CDR3 DNA is TGCGCCAGCAGCTTGGCCTTAACGACCATCAATGAGCAGTTCTTC.

J is TRBJ2-1 and V is TRBV27; possibly TRBD2 for D (6 bases). Trimming took 3 bases from V and 4 from J, leaving 10 bases between them. Germline values: CDR1 MNHEY, CDR2 SMNVEV (reference sequence). The CDR3 contains 14 residues. This CDR3 is CASSLGRGYNEQFF. CDR3 bases: TGTGCCAGCAGTTTGGGGCGGGGTTACAATGAGCAGTTCTTC.

V usage is TRBV12-3 or TRBV12-4 and J usage is TRBJ1-1, with unresolved D. Trimming removed 6 bases from V and 8 bases from J, with 7 bases in between. The CDR3 is 10 amino acids. The CDR3 reads CASRPDEAFF. CDR3 coding DNA: TGTGCCAGCAGACCCGACGAAGCTTTCTTT.

The genes are TRBV12-3 or TRBV12-4 and TRBJ1-1; TRBD1 is a possible D gene (6 bases). With 1 base removed from V and 5 bases from J, the gap between germline ends came to 8 bases. CDR3 length: 13 residues. In nucleotides, the CDR3 is TGTGCCAGCAGTTTAGAGGGGGGAACTGAAGCTTTCTTT. This gives the protein CASSLEGGTEAFF.

The chain couples TRBV5-4 to TRBJ1-1; a weak D match, TRBD1 (5 bases). The V end was cut by 0 bases, the J end by 1 base, with 13 bases between. Germline V gene data show CDR1 as SGHNT and CDR2 as YYREEE (reference sequence). The CDR3 totals 16 residues. The CDR3 loop is CASSLGRVRGNTEAFF. CDR3 coding DNA: TGTGCCAGCAGCTTGGGGAGGGTGAGGGGGAACACTGAAGCTTTCTTT.

The J gene is TRBJ2-1, the V gene TRBV28, with D perhaps TRBD1 (7 bases). The germline V gene has CDR1 MDHEN and CDR2 SYDVKM. V gave up 1 base and J gave up 8 bases, with 21 bases separating them. CDR3 length equals 17 residues. CDR3 DNA sequence: TGTGCCAGCAGTTTATTGCCCCCCCCCGACAGGGAGGATGAGCAGTTCTTC. Amino acid sequence: CASSLLPPPDREDEQFF.

The chain joins TRBV7-2 to TRBJ2-3, with TRBD2 matching 10 bases. The V and J ends lost 4 bases and 3 bases, in that order; junction bases with no gene match: 7. Germline V CDR1 and CDR2: SGHTA, FQGNSA. This CDR3 spans 16 amino acids. CDR3 protein: CASSSRGTSETDTQYF. As DNA, the CDR3 is TGTGCCAGCAGCTCGAGGGGGACTAGCGAGACAGATACGCAGTATTTT. Variable domain in full (rest from reference TRBV7-2 and TRBJ2-3): GAGVSQSPSNKVTEKGKDVELRCDPISGHTALYWYRQSLGQGLEFLIYFQGNSAPDKSGLPSDRFSAERTGGSVSTLTIQRTQQEDSAVYLCASSSRGTSETDTQYFGPGTRLTVL.

The table lists this clone with a count of one. This rearrangement joins TRBV20-1 to TRBJ2-7; 7 bases agree with TRBD1. CDR1 DFQATT and CDR2 SNEGSKA come from the germline V gene (reference sequence). Trimming took 5 bases from V and 3 from J; bases not matched to a gene: 1. This CDR3 region has 11 residues. The DNA for the CDR3 is TGCAGTGCTTACAGGGGCTACGAGCAGTACTTC. It translates to CSAYRGYEQYF.

This chain joins TRBV6-4 and TRBJ1-1; 8 bases fit TRBD1. The CDR3 runs 15 residues. V lost 3 bases and J lost 1; bases outside the gene matches: 4. Looked up from germline, CDR1 is MRHNA and CDR2 is SNTAGT. The CDR3 region has the DNA TGTGCCAGCAGTGAAGGCGGGACAGGGAACACTGAAGCTTTCTTT. Translated, it gives CASSEGGTGNTEAFF.

V gene TRBV30 combines with J gene TRBJ2-3; D may be TRBD2 (5 bases). Trimming removed 5 bases from V and 3 bases from J, with 9 bases in between. The germline CDR1 and CDR2 sequences are GTSNPN and SVGIG (reference sequence). CDR3 length: 12 amino acids. The CDR3 DNA follows: TGTGCCTGGCAACCGGGAACAGATACGCAGTATTTT. It is translated as CAWQPGTDTQYF.